This T cell receptor (beta chain) stems from a study of OX40 agonist ivuxolimab in advanced cancers. About the study: Patients' therapy was ivuxolimab, an antibody that acts as an agonist of OX40 (CD134). Hepatocellular carcinoma, melanoma, renal cell or head and neck cancer affected the dose-escalation patients.

Germline trimming cut 1 base from V and 1 base from J; bases unmatched to any gene: 6. The CDR3 has 17 residues. Per the germline V gene, CDR1 is LNHDA and CDR2 is SQIVND (reference sequence). This clone has a single count. The antigen is not known. The protocol was immunoSEQ multiplex PCR, while the TCRdb copy is restricted to in-frame clones and leaves out a portion. This repertoire shows about 69,000 clones, 87% found once; its top ten account for under 3.5%. General study results and limits: People who partly responded at 0.1-3.0 mg/kg had some of the least clonal expansion seen. It was also the case that some nonresponders had low normalized T-cell clonal expansion.

The sequence came from an adult with an advanced solid tumor such as melanoma, head and neck, liver or kidney cancer. The chain has TRBV19 and TRBJ2-2; 7 bases match TRBD2. Specimen: CD4+ or CD8+ T cells sorted from blood, collected in a trial of the OX40 agonist ivuxolimab. As DNA, the CDR3 is TGTGCCAGTAGTATAGTATCCGGGGGGAAGAACACCGGGGAGCTGTTTTTT. Its translation is CASSIVSGGKNTGELFF.